This TCR beta chain was sequenced for a study of blood T cell repertoires in COVID-19. In the study overall: COVID-19 samples from acute and convalescent phases originated in the United States, Italy and Spain. PBMCs, B-cell-depleted T cells, or T cells provided the cDNA or gDNA that made up the material.

V was clipped by 4 bases and J by 2 bases, with 12 bases between them. This CDR3 is built from 14 residues. CDR1 and CDR2 from the germline V gene are MNHEY and SMNVEV (reference sequence). Original handling: For nucleated cells, counts were estimated from reference gene primer amplification. Profiled with immunoSEQ multiplex PCR; TCRdb holds only in-frame clones, not every one. V, J and clone size derive from that table, while D and trimming were established from the DNA sequence. Of under 350,000 clones listed, approximately 86% are singletons. The source of this sequence is a man in his 70s with acute or convalescent COVID-19. The sample was peripheral blood. This chain links TRBV27 with TRBJ2-7; D is unclear. The CDR3 is CASSSSTVAYEQYF. Written as DNA, the CDR3 is TGTGCCAGCAGTTCATCAACAGTGGCCTACGAGCAGTACTTC.